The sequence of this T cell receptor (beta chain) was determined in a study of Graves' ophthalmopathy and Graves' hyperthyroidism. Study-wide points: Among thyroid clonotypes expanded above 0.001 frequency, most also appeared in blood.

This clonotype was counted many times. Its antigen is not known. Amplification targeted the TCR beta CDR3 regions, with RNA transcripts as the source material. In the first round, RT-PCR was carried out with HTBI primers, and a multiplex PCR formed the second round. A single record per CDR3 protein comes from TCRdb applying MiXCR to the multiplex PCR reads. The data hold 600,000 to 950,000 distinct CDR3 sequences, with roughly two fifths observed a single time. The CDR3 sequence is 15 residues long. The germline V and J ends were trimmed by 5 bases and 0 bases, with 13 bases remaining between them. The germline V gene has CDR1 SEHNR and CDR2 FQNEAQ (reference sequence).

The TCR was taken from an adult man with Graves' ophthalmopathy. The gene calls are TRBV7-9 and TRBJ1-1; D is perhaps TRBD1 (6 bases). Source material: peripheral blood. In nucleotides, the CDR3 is TGTGCCAGCAGCCCCGGAACAGGGCTGAACACTGAAGCTTTCTTT. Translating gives CASSPGTGLNTEAFF.